The text below deals with one T cell receptor beta chain. This clone was seen once. What antigen it recognizes has not been identified. Within one base of it there is no much larger clone, and no base qualities were kept. The germline V gene yields SGHDT for CDR1 and YYEEEE for CDR2. Including the terminal cysteine and phenylalanine, the CDR3 comprises 13 residues. The kept DNA is CDR3 alone, 39 bases in frame from the first base. V and J are truncated by 4 bases and 4 bases respectively, leaving an intervening sequence of 11 bases. The immunoSEQ hsTCRB v3.0 assay was used at survey level resolution for TRB variable region sequencing. A depth of about 35,000-55,000 T-cell genomes per sample was targeted for TRB sequencing. TRB libraries were pooled and sequenced on an Illumina MiSeq using a v3 150-cycle kit. In the source study's methods: Repertoire analysis ran in R within a reproducible Nextflow workflow covering QC, data transformation and analysis. LymphoSeq2, an R package for AIRR-Seq data exploration, was used to implement custom analyses. Several samples that yielded fewer than 5000 total TRB sequences were excluded, so that fewer than 200 HIV repertoires were analyzed. Of the 188 retained HIV repertoires, approximately 57 were collected before and around 130 after ART initiation. Repertoires were downsampled to 5000 TRB nucleotide sequences, with summary statistics averaged over 100 downsampling iterations. The analysis kept only TRB sequences whose CDR3 regions were at least seven amino acids long. A Shannon entropy-derived clonality score and the Gini coefficient were used to measure diversity. Repertoire networks linked the top 5000 CDR3 amino acid sequences whenever two sequences differed by an edit distance of one. For TRB CDR3 amino acid sequences, GLIPH2 was used to predict antigen specificity groups and MHC restriction. To flag known associations with CMV, EBV, HIV or tissue antigens, CDR3 amino acid sequences were compared against VDJdb and McPAS-TCR. Pre-ART, post-ART and control groups were compared with Wilcoxon signed-rank tests and Holm-Bonferroni correction. TCRdb took this table from immuneACCESS and kept in-frame rearrangements with V and J called. Such tables lack part of the clones; where checked against another copy, unresolved V genes explain under half of the gap, and the rest is unexplained. V and J calls and clone size follow that table, whereas D and trimming were derived from the DNA. This sample comprises 20,000 to 30,000 clones, approximately 80% of them detected only once. The ten largest clones add up to 4.5% to 6% of the sample.

Participants were included only if at least one PBMC sample before ART initiation and at least two post-ART samples were available. All participants with HIV were treated in the United States of America. Before DNA extraction, cryopreserved samples containing roughly 0.85-11 million PBMC were thawed and washed. At the time of the earliest PBMC sample for each participant with HIV, ages ranged from roughly 23 to 60 years. Each participant contributed PBMC samples from 1-4 timepoints before ART initiation and 2-8 timepoints after ART initiation, with a median of 7 samples. Serial HIV viral load, CD4+ T-cell count, ART history and demographic data were obtained for every participant. Genomic DNA was extracted from unsorted PBMC with a Qiagen kit on a QIAcube, processed in batches of 12 samples. This sample is part of a study of long-term antiretroviral therapy in people with HIV (dated by TCRdb to between 2021 and 2024). Turning to the overall study: The earliest samples were collected approximately a decade before the 2015 WHO recommendation for immediate ART, a period when ART was typically delayed until CD4 counts fell. Whether ART initiation and durable HIV suppression were associated with changes in peripheral blood TRB repertoire composition and diversity was tested in a retrospective serial study. The cohort contributed about 190 cryopreserved PBMC samples from about 29 adults with confirmed HIV infection, collected serially over a mean of approximately 6 years (range 1-12). Of the 30 or so participants with HIV, roughly 10 were female. No cross-contamination during QIAcube processing turned up in test extractions that ran a monoclonal T-cell line alongside 33 polyclonal samples.

Study-wide conclusions, independent of this receptor: Because pre-ART samples had limited cell numbers, profiling was done on unsorted PBMC rather than on sorted CD4+ and CD8+ T cells. No data were available on ART adherence, viral resistance or therapy changes, limiting inferences about post-ART repertoire changes. Samples dated from the mid-2000s to the late 2010s, and the ART regimens used may be less effective than current ones. Starting ART was linked to a significant rise in TRB diversity, yet even after long-term ART the diversity remained significantly lower than in transplant donor controls. Narrower CDR3 length ranges were observed in HIV repertoires than in controls, and an antigen-experienced repertoire with only a slight naive shift after ART was suggested by the network structure. The repertoire was dominated across all time points by expanded TRB clones identified before ART initiation, although this dominance was seen to fluctuate and to decrease in many PLHIV after ART. Limited PBMC availability meant only the TCR beta chain was sequenced, without alpha chain pairing.

This specimen consisted of unsorted PBMCs, obtained 1.1 years before starting antiretroviral therapy. The sequence joins TRBV5-6 to TRBJ1-2; 5 matching bases give a weak D call of TRBD1. The TCR comes from a woman under 40 with HIV. The sequence in DNA is TGTGCCAGCAGCGTATCTCAGGGCTATGGCTACACCTTC. Its amino acids are CASSVSQGYGYTF. Where the CDR3 stops, the reference TRBV5-6 and TRBJ1-2 genes take over; the full variable domain is DAGVTQSPTHLIKTRGQQVTLRCSPKSGHDTVSWYQQALGQGPQFIFQYYEEEERQRGNFPDRFSGHQFPNYSSELNVNALLLGDSALYLCASSVSQGYGYTFGSGTRLTVV.